This record covers a single T cell receptor beta chain. Its antigen is currently unknown. One junction end does not reproduce the germline sequence, and a read error may be involved. This entry comes from a study of T cell clones after liver transplantation. Whole-study findings and limits: Circulating graft-donor-reactive CD4 TCRbeta sequences fell significantly post-transplant in 5 of 8 subjects. Compared with third party-reactive sequences, donor-reactive ones declined more, independent of withdrawal success.

TCRdb's table, derived via immunoSEQ multiplex PCR, lists solely in-frame clones and lacks some. Among over 70,000 clones, 80% were seen once, and the ten largest hold 0.79%. The clonotype was recovered from a human patient who received a liver transplant. T cells may partly derive from the graft donor. Material: CD4+ T cells from blood, obtained 12 months after liver transplant.

CDR3 coding DNA: TGTGCCAGTAGGATAGCGGGAGCGGAGACCCAGTACTTC. Translation gives CASRIAGAETQYF. The chain couples TRBV19 to TRBJ2-5, with 9 bases that match TRBD2. The CDR3 spans 13 residues. Germline V lookup: CDR1 LNHDA, CDR2 SQIVND (reference sequence).